A single sample gave rise to the 16 T cell receptor beta chains below, sequenced in a study of T-cell memory formation after mild COVID-19. TCRdb used MiXCR to reprocess the 5' RACE reads, holding one entry per CDR3 protein. The sample shows around 300,000 distinct CDR3 sequences, about a sixth of them seen only once. Sequences were obtained from PBMCs or a T cell subset sorted from them (not recorded which). These receptors were obtained from a young man who had mild COVID-19 (a few samples of this study predate the infection). Cell type and time point are not known.

The chain carries TRBV12-3 or TRBV12-4 and TRBJ2-1; D is ambiguous. The CDR3 covers 13 residues. V lost 8 bases to trimming and J lost 4 bases, with 12 bases between them. Written as DNA, the CDR3 is TGTGCCAGCGGTTACGGTCCTTACAATGAGCAGTTCTTC. It specifies CASGYGPYNEQFF.

The chain uses TRBV7-2 and TRBJ2-3, with TRBD2 as a possible D gene (7 bases). This CDR3 has 16 amino acids. Trimming took off 5 bases at V and 7 bases at J, with 22 bases between the two ends. Germline V gives CDR1 SGHTA, CDR2 FQGNSA. The CDR3 DNA reads as TGTGCCAGCAGCCTTCAGGGGACTATAGATATGAATACGCAGTATTTT. Residues: CASSLQGTIDMNTQYF.

The chain joins TRBV6-2 or TRBV6-3 to TRBJ2-7; D might be TRBD1 (5 bases). The V and J ends lost 7 bases and 3 bases respectively, with 10 bases between them. The CDR3 is 12 amino acids. Germline CDR1 and CDR2: MNHEY and SVGEGT. The CDR3 bases are TGTGCCAGCACCGGACACCTCTACGAGCAGTACTTC. It translates to CASTGHLYEQYF.

This clonotype was seen more than once but under ten times. The CDR3 loop reads CASLGTATYTF. For the CDR3, the DNA is TGTGCCAGCTTAGGCACAGCAACCTACACCTTC. The genes are TRBV12-3 or TRBV12-4 and TRBJ1-2; no definite D call. CDR3 length: 11 residues. With 8 bases removed from V and 10 bases from J, the gap between germline ends came to 14 bases.

This rearrangement joins TRBV6-2 or TRBV6-3 to TRBJ2-7; no firm D call. The CDR3 is 13 amino acids. The V and J ends lost 3 bases and 0 bases respectively, with 6 bases between them. Germline CDR1 reads MNHEY; CDR2 reads SVGEGT. CDR3 in amino acids: CASSYVRSYEQYF. CDR3 nucleotide sequence: TGTGCCAGCAGTTATGTCCGCTCCTACGAGCAGTACTTC.

This clonotype was seen only a few times. V gene TRBV7-3 combines with J gene TRBJ1-1; no reliable D call. This CDR3 is built from 13 residues. Trimming took 4 bases from V and 1 from J, leaving 7 bases between them. Germline loops: CDR1 SGHTA, CDR2 FQGTGA. DNA for the CDR3: TGTGCCAGCAGCTCCTTAGGGAACACTGAAGCTTTCTTT. Translation: CASSSLGNTEAFF.

This clonotype was observed many times. The chain is built from TRBV10-3 and TRBJ1-2; TRBD1 matches at 7 bases. CDR1 and CDR2 (germline): ENHRY, SYGVKD. After removal of 10 bases from V and 3 bases from J, the junction contained 5 bases not matched to a gene. The length of the CDR3 is 12 residues. CDR3 in amino acids: CATHRGYYGYTF. CDR3 bases: TGTGCCACCCACAGGGGATACTATGGCTACACCTTC.

This chain links TRBV6-2 or TRBV6-3 with TRBJ1-2, with a possible D match to TRBD1 (5 bases). V was cut by 6 bases and J by 1 base, with 21 bases left in between. Germline V CDR1 and CDR2: MNHEY, SVGEGT. The CDR3 extends over 17 amino acids. The CDR3, as DNA: TGTGCCAGCAGCGGACGGGACGCCGAAACACTTAACTATGGCTACACCTTC. Translation gives CASSGRDAETLNYGYTF.

The J gene is TRBJ2-7, the V gene TRBV10-2, with TRBD2 as a possible D gene (6 bases). Trimming took 6 bases from V and 4 from J, leaving 13 bases between them. The CDR3 is 13 amino acids. Germline V gene data show CDR1 as WSHSY and CDR2 as SAAADI. This chain's CDR3 is CASSRDLLYEQYF. The DNA of the CDR3 is TGCGCCAGCAGCCGGGACTTATTATACGAGCAGTACTTC.

This clonotype was detected only a few times. This chain uses TRBV4-2 with TRBJ2-7; TRBD1 might be the D (6 bases). Trimming shortened V by 0 bases and J by 7 bases, and 13 bases separated the two germline ends. The CDR3 contains 14 residues. CDR1 and CDR2 (germline): LGHNA, YNFKEQ. Here the CDR3 DNA reads TGTGCCAGCAGCCAAGAGTTAGGGGGTTGGGAGCAGTACTTC. It yields the protein CASSQELGGWEQYF.

V gene TRBV7-9 combines with J gene TRBJ1-4, with D hard to call. The CDR3 spans 12 residues. Trimming left V 2 bases short and J 8 bases short, with 6 bases between. CDR1 is SEHNR and CDR2 is FQNEAQ in the germline V gene (reference sequence). CDR3 in amino acids: CASSLSTEKLFF. The CDR3 region has the DNA TGTGCCAGCAGCTTATCTACGGAAAAACTGTTTTTT.

This chain uses TRBV18 with TRBJ2-1; D gene ambiguous. V was cut by 1 base and J by 4 bases, with 5 bases left in between. The CDR3 covers 13 residues. Germline CDR1 KGHSH, CDR2 LQKENI. CDR3 sequence: CASSPQAYNEQFF. The CDR3 coding sequence is TGTGCCAGCTCACCACAAGCGTACAATGAGCAGTTCTTC. Full variable domain (outside the CDR3, taken from reference TRBV18 and TRBJ2-1): NAGVMQNPRHLVRRRGQEARLRCSPMKGHSHVYWYRQLPEEGLKFMVYLQKENIIDESGMPKERFSAEFPKEGPSILRIQQVVRGDSAAYFCASSPQAYNEQFFGPGTRLTVL.

The chain combines TRBV12-3 or TRBV12-4 with TRBJ1-1; TRBD1 is a possible D gene (5 bases). V lost 6 bases, J lost 1 base, and 15 bases lay in between. The CDR3 is 15 residues long. The CDR3: CASRHRSQANTEAFF. The DNA of the CDR3 is TGTGCCAGCAGACACCGCTCACAGGCGAACACTGAAGCTTTCTTT.

The chain combines TRBV27 with TRBJ1-5; 8 nucleotides agree with TRBD1. The CDR3 length is 14 residues. Germline lookup yields CDR1 MNHEY and CDR2 SMNVEV (reference sequence). With 5 bases clipped from V and 7 bases from J, the junction kept 7 bases outside the gene matches. This CDR3 is CASSPDRGFQPQHF. CDR3 nucleotide sequence: TGTGCCAGCAGTCCAGACAGGGGTTTCCAGCCCCAGCATTTT.

This clonotype was counted a few times. The rearrangement links TRBV20-1 to TRBJ1-5; 12 bases match TRBD1. The germline V gene has CDR1 DFQATT and CDR2 SNEGSKA (reference sequence). J lost 6 bases, V lost 5 bases, and 11 bases had no gene match. This CDR3 region has 16 residues. The CDR3 sequence is CSAVPGQGAFFQPQHF. CDR3 nucleotides: TGCAGTGCTGTCCCGGGACAGGGGGCTTTCTTTCAGCCCCAGCATTTT.

This clonotype was detected many times. The chain carries TRBV4-2 and TRBJ1-6, with 10 positions matching TRBD1. The CDR3 runs 18 residues. CDR1 is LGHNA, CDR2 YNFKEQ, per germline. Unmatched junction bases numbered 7, after V lost 5 bases and J lost 0 bases. Here the CDR3 reads CASSKIDRGHSYNSPLHF. The CDR3 region has the DNA TGTGCCAGCAGCAAAATAGACAGGGGGCACTCCTATAATTCACCCCTCCACTTT.